This TCR beta chain stems from a study of Ad26.COV2.S vaccination and SARS-CoV-2 variants. Sample treatment: roughly 19 received Ad26.COV2.S at low or high dose, single or two shots; about 5 received placebo; per-sample allocation not given. Collection of samples fell on day 63 after the first vaccine or placebo injection. Sequencing used immunoSEQ multiplex PCR; TCRdb keeps in-frame clones, though not all of them. The sample lists around 500,000 clones, about 89% occurring once. The CDR3 spans 16 residues. Germline V gene lookup returns CDR1 LNHNV and CDR2 YYDKDF (reference sequence). V shed 4 bases and J 4 bases; nucleotides not matched to a gene: 11.

V usage is TRBV15 and J usage is TRBJ2-5; 8 positions match TRBD1. Sequences were derived from peripheral blood, sampled in a trial of Ad26.COV2.S vaccine versus placebo. The receptor's source is a person aged 18-60 years who received the Ad26.COV2.S COVID-19 vaccine or a placebo. CDR3 sequence: CATSKRQGRNVETQYF. In DNA form, the CDR3 reads TGTGCCACCAGCAAAAGACAGGGGCGAAATGTAGAGACCCAGTACTTC.